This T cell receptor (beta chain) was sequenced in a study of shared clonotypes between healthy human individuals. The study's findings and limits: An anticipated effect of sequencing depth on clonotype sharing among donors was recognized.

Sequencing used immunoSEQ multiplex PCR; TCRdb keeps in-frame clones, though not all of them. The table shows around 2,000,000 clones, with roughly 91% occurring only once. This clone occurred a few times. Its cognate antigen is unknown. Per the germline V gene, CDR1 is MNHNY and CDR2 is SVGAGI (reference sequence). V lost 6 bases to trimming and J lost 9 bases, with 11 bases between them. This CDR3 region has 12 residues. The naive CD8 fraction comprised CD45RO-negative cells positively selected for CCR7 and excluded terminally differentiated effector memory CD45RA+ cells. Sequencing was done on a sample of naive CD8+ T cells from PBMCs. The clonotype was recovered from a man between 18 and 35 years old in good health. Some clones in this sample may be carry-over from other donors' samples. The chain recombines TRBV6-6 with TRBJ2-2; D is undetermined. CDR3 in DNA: TGTGCCAGCAGCTCCTGGGAACGGGAGCTGTTTTTT. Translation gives CASSSWERELFF.